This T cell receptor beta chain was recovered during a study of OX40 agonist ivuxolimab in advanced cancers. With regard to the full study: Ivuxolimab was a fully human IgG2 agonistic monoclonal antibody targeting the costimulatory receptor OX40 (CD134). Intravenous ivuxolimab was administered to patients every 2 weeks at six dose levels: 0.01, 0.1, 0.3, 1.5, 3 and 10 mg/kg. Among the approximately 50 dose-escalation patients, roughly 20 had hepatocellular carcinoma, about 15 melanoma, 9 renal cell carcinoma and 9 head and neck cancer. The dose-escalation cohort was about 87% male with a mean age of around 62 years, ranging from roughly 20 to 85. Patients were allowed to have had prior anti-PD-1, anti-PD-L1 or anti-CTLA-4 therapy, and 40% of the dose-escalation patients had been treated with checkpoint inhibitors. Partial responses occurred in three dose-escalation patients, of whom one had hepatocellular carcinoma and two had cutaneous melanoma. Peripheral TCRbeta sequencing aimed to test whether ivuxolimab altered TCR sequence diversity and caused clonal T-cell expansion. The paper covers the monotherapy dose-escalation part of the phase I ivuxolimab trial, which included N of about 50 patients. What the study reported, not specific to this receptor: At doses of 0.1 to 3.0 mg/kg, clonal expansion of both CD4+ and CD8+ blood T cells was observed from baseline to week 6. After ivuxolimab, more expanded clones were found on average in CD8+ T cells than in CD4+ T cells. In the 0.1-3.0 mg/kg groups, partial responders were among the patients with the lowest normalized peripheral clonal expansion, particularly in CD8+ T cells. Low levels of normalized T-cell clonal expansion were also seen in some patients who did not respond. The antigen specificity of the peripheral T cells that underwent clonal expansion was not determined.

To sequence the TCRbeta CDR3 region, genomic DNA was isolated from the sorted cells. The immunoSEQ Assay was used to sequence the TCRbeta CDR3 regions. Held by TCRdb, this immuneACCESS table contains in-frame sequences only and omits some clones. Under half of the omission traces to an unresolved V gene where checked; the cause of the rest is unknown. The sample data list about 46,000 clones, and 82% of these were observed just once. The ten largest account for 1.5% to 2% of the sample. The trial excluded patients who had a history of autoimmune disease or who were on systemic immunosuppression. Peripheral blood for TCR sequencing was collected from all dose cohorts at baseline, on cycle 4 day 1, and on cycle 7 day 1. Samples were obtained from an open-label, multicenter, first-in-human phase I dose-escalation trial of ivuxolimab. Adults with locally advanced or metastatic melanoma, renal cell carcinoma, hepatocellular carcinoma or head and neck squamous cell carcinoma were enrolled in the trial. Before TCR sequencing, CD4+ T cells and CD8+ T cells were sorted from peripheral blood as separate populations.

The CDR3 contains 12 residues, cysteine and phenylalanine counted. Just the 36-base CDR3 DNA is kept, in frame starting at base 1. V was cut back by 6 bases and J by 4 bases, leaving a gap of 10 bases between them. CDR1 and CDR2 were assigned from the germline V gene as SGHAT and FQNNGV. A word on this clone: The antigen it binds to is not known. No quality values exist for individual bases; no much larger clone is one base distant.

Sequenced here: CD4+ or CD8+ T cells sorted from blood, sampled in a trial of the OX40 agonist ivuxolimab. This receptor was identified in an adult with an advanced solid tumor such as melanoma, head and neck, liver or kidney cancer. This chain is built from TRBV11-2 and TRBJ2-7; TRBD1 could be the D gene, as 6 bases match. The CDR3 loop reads CASSPDRYEQYF. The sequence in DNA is TGTGCCAGCAGTCCAGACAGGTACGAGCAGTACTTC.